One and the same sample provided the 18 T cell receptor beta chains below, sequenced in a study of blood T cell repertoires in COVID-19 (dated by TCRdb to 2018 to 2021). Library preparation was by the immunoSEQ multiplex PCR assay. TCRdb limited this immuneACCESS table to in-frame rearrangements with V and J called. A share of clones is missing; checked studies link under half to unresolved V genes, and the rest is unexplained. The sample includes 150,000 to 200,000 clones, with approximately 87% observed a single time. Jointly, the top ten make up roughly 3.7% of the sample. The sequenced material came from peripheral blood. The receptors originated from a man aged 18 to 30 with active or convalescent COVID-19.

This clone was seen a handful of times. This sequence joins TRBV30 and TRBJ1-2, with a weak D call TRBD1 (6 bases). The ends were cut back, 0 bases at V and 7 bases at J, with 12 bases in the middle. The CDR3 has 13 amino acids. Germline V gene lookup returns CDR1 GTSNPN and CDR2 SVGIG (reference sequence). In DNA, the CDR3 is TGTGCCTGGAGTGTTGGGGGGGGCGGTGGCTACACCTTC. This encodes CAWSVGGGGGYTF.

In its sample, this clone was seen once. This rearrangement joins TRBV15 to TRBJ2-1; D perhaps matches TRBD2 (7 bases). Germline CDR1 LNHNV, CDR2 YYDKDF (reference sequence). There are 19 residues in the CDR3. Trimming stripped 5 bases from V and 3 bases from J, with 26 bases between. Here the CDR3 DNA reads TGTGCCACCAGCCTCTTAGGCTGGGGGGGCGAGTCCTACTACAATGAGCAGTTCTTC. Translated: CATSLLGWGGESYYNEQFF.

The rearrangement uses TRBV7-8 and TRBJ1-4; TRBD1 might be the D (5 bases). CDR3 size: 14 residues. Trimming cost V 1 base and J 8 bases, with 11 bases left between them. CDR1 and CDR2 from the germline V gene are SGHVS and FQNEAQ. CDR3 sequence: CASSLDGGGEKLFF. In nucleotides, the CDR3 is TGTGCCAGCAGCTTAGACGGGGGAGGAGAAAAACTGTTTTTT.

This clone appeared a single time. This chain uses TRBV10-1 with TRBJ1-1; possibly TRBD1 for D (6 bases). From germline, CDR1 is WNHNN and CDR2 SYGVQD (reference sequence). The ends were cut back, 7 bases at V and 1 base at J, with 10 bases in the middle. The CDR3 extends over 13 amino acids. The CDR3 reads CASKGQPNTEAFF. DNA of the CDR3: TGCGCCAGCAAGGGACAACCGAACACTGAAGCTTTCTTT.

The CDR3 DNA is TGTGCCATCAGTTCCGGGACACTAAGCTCCTACGAGCAGTACGTC. It yields the protein CAISSGTLSSYEQYV. The gene calls are TRBV10-3 and TRBJ2-7, with D perhaps TRBD1 (6 bases). The length of the CDR3 is 15 residues. Looked up from germline, CDR1 is ENHRY and CDR2 is SYGVKD. V lost 5 bases and J 0 bases, leaving 14 bases between the germline ends.

J is TRBJ1-5 and V is TRBV24-1; 8 positions match TRBD1. The CDR3 sequence is 16 residues long. Germline V gene data show CDR1 as KGHDR and CDR2 as SFDVKD. Losses at the gene ends were 3 bases for V and 0 bases for J; bases not matched to a gene: 3. CDR3 coding DNA: TGTGCCACCAGTGATAGACAGGGGTATAGCAATCAGCCCCAGCATTTT. Amino acids: CATSDRQGYSNQPQHF.

The gene calls are TRBV24-1 and TRBJ2-3; 8 positions match TRBD1. The V gene's germline CDR1 is KGHDR and CDR2 SFDVKD. V was clipped by 10 bases and J by 4 bases; unmatched bases: 6. The CDR3 spans 13 residues. CDR3 sequence reads: CATRQGMSDTQYF. The CDR3 nucleotides read TGTGCCACACGACAGGGGATGTCAGATACGCAGTATTTT.

The chain uses TRBV9 and TRBJ1-2; 11 nucleotides agree with TRBD1. The junction had 12 bases not matched to a gene; V was cut back by 4 bases and J by 7 bases. Germline lookup yields CDR1 SGDLS and CDR2 YYNGEE. The CDR3 is made up of 16 amino acids. The CDR3 sequence is CASSLTPGTGGFGYTF. The CDR3 region has the DNA TGTGCCAGCAGCTTGACCCCCGGGACAGGGGGGTTTGGCTACACCTTC.

This clone was seen only once. The rearrangement links TRBV2 to TRBJ2-1, with D possibly matching TRBD1 (6 bases). Per germline, CDR1 SNHLY and CDR2 FYNNEI. The V end was cut by 3 bases, the J end by 0 bases, with 15 bases between. The CDR3 runs to 17 residues. The CDR3 spells CASSEGTYLSSYNEQFF. DNA of the CDR3: TGTGCCAGCAGTGAGGGGACATACTTGAGCTCCTACAATGAGCAGTTCTTC.

V is TRBV19 and J is TRBJ1-2; TRBD1 matches at 9 bases. With V trimmed by 4 bases and J by 5 bases, 8 bases remained unmatched. The CDR3 length is 15 residues. CDR1 is LNHDA and CDR2 is SQIVND in the germline V gene (reference sequence). This CDR3 is CASSTGTGGGYGYTF. The CDR3 DNA sequence: TGTGCCAGTAGTACCGGTACAGGGGGCGGATATGGCTACACCTTC.

The chain employs TRBV13 and TRBJ1-6; D remains unclear. Trimming shortened V by 5 bases and J by 8 bases, and 10 bases separated the two germline ends. Germline CDR1 is PRHDT and CDR2 is FYEKMQ (reference sequence). The CDR3 is made up of 13 amino acids. The CDR3 is CASSPILDSPLHF. The CDR3 DNA reads TGTGCCAGCAGCCCTATCCTGGATTCACCCCTCCACTTT. Looking up the rest from reference TRBV13 and TRBJ1-6 gives the full variable domain: AAGVIQSPRHLIKEKRETATLKCYPIPRHDTVYWYQQGPGQDPQFLISFYEKMQSDKGSIPDRFSAQQFSDYHSELNMSSLELGDSALYFCASSPILDSPLHFGNGTRLTVT.

The chain employs TRBV5-1 and TRBJ1-2; 7 positions match TRBD1. Trimming removed 5 bases from V and 5 bases from J; junction bases left unmatched: 9. This CDR3 spans 14 amino acids. Germline CDR1 SGHRS, CDR2 YFSETQ. Written as DNA, the CDR3 is TGCGCCAGCAGGTATGGGACAGAACTTTATGGCTACACCTTC. Its translation: CASRYGTELYGYTF. The full variable domain, its missing parts supplied by reference TRBV5-1 and TRBJ1-2, is KAGVTQTPRYLIKTRGQQVTLSCSPISGHRSVSWYQQTPGQGLQFLFEYFSETQRNKGNFPGRFSGRQFSNSRSEMNVSTLELGDSALYLCASRYGTELYGYTFGSGTRLTVV.

This rearrangement joins TRBV6-5 to TRBJ1-2; TRBD1 matches at 7 bases. V dropped 6 bases and J dropped 8; count of bases not matched to a gene: 12. Per germline, CDR1 MNHEY and CDR2 SVGAGI. This CDR3 spans 14 amino acids. The chain's CDR3 is CASSPITGVGGYTF. In nucleotides, the CDR3 is TGTGCCAGCAGCCCAATTACAGGGGTGGGCGGCTACACCTTC.

The V gene is TRBV7-2, the J gene TRBJ1-6, with unresolved D. V was clipped by 1 base and J by 7 bases, with 14 bases between them. The CDR3 has 16 amino acids. Germline lookup yields CDR1 SGHTA and CDR2 FQGNSA. This chain's CDR3 is CASSLVPARLNSPLHF. DNA of the CDR3: TGTGCCAGCAGCTTAGTTCCTGCCAGGCTGAATTCACCCCTCCACTTT.

The rearrangement uses TRBV7-3 and TRBJ2-3, with TRBD2 matching 10 bases. The trim removed 5 bases at V and 1 base at J, leaving 6 bases unmatched. The CDR3 is 16 amino acids. Germline lookup yields CDR1 SGHTA and CDR2 FQGTGA. CDR3 nucleotide sequence: TGTGCCAGCAGCCCACTAGCGGGATGGGGCACAGATACGCAGTATTTT. Protein sequence: CASSPLAGWGTDTQYF.

In its sample, this clone was seen once. This rearrangement joins TRBV11-2 to TRBJ1-1; D is ambiguous. CDR1 is SGHAT and CDR2 is FQNNGV in the germline V gene. Trimming shortened V by 3 bases and J by 11 bases, and 10 bases separated the two germline ends. This CDR3 spans 11 amino acids. The CDR3 is CASSFGLEAFF. In nucleotides, the CDR3 is TGTGCCAGCAGCTTTGGGTTGGAGGCTTTCTTT.

The CDR3 spells CASSYSGPLDQPQHF. As DNA, the CDR3 is TGTGCCAGCAGTTACTCGGGGCCGCTCGATCAGCCCCAGCATTTT. The J gene is TRBJ1-5, the V gene TRBV6-6, with D possibly TRBD1 on 5 matching bases. Trimming left V 0 bases short and J 5 bases short, with 11 bases between. Germline V gene sequence: CDR1 MNHNY, CDR2 SVGAGI (reference sequence). This CDR3 comprises 15 residues.

V and J are TRBV25-1 and TRBJ2-7, with a possible D match to TRBD1 (5 bases). The germline gives CDR1 MGHDK, CDR2 SYGVNS. V was shortened by 2 bases and J by 0 bases, with 14 bases between the two germline ends. This CDR3 has 16 amino acids. The CDR3 nucleotides read TGTGCCAGCAGTGAAGCCGACAGTTTCGGCTCCTACGAGCAGTACTTC. Its protein product is CASSEADSFGSYEQYF.